These 30 T cell receptor beta chains share one sample of origin, sequenced in a study of blood T cell repertoires in COVID-19. This table comes from immunoSEQ multiplex PCR, and its TCRdb copy is limited to in-frame clones, with some not included. The repertoire holds 150,000 to 200,000 clones, with 83% as singletons. Input material: peripheral blood. These receptors all stem from a human donor in a cohort sampled during active COVID-19.

The chain is built from TRBV6-5 and TRBJ2-1; 13 nucleotides line up with TRBD2. The length of the CDR3 is 15 residues. Germline V gene data show CDR1 as MNHEY and CDR2 as SVGAGI. Germline trimming cut 4 bases from V and 10 bases from J; bases unmatched to any gene: 7. CDR3 in amino acids: CASSSPGLAGWEQFF. The DNA for the CDR3 is TGTGCCAGCAGTTCGCCGGGACTAGCGGGGTGGGAGCAGTTCTTC.

CDR3 DNA: TGTGCCAGCAGTTCGGATAGCGGGAGGGCCAACAATGAGCAGTTCTTC. It translates to CASSSDSGRANNEQFF. The chain links TRBV7-2 to TRBJ2-1; 11 positions match TRBD2. This CDR3 has 16 amino acids. Germline lookup yields CDR1 SGHTA and CDR2 FQGNSA. V shed 6 bases, J shed 5 bases, and the junction held 9 bases outside the gene matches.

In regard to this clone: Other DNA sequences in the sample encode the same CDR3. The rearrangement joins TRBV7-9 to TRBJ1-5, with 11 bases aligning to TRBD1. Losses at the gene ends were 1 base for V and 3 bases for J; bases not matched to a gene: 8. Germline values: CDR1 SEHNR, CDR2 FQNEAQ (reference sequence). The CDR3 has 18 residues. The CDR3 DNA reads as TGTGCCAGCAGCTTAGGGACAGGGGGCTCGGGGAACAATCAGCCCCAGCATTTT. The encoded protein is CASSLGTGGSGNNQPQHF.

This clone was counted only a few times. The CDR3 protein is CASSSGSANSPLHF. The CDR3 coding sequence is TGCGCCAGCAGCTCCGGGTCTGCAAATTCACCCCTCCACTTT. The J gene is TRBJ1-6, the V gene TRBV5-1; D remains ambiguous. CDR1 is SGHRS, CDR2 YFSETQ, per germline. This CDR3 is built from 14 residues. The V and J ends lost 3 bases and 7 bases respectively, with 11 bases between them.

The chain links TRBV12-3 or TRBV12-4 to TRBJ1-1; no firm D call. The CDR3 is 12 residues long. V was cut by 5 bases and J by 5 bases, with 9 bases left in between. The DNA for the CDR3 is TGTGCCAGCAGTGGGAGTGGTACTGAAGCTTTCTTT. Encoded protein: CASSGSGTEAFF.

The chain links TRBV7-9 to TRBJ2-1, with 10 bases that match TRBD2. Germline loops: CDR1 SEHNR, CDR2 FQNEAQ (reference sequence). J lost 7 bases, V lost 8 bases, and 8 bases had no gene match. This CDR3 spans 14 amino acids. CDR3 sequence (DNA): TGTGCCAGCCAAGCGGGAGGGCCCCGGAATGAGCAGTTCTTC. Translated: CASQAGGPRNEQFF.

The table lists this clone with a count of one. This sequence joins TRBV27 and TRBJ1-5, with 10 bases matching TRBD1. V was clipped by 6 bases and J by 4 bases; unmatched bases: 3. Per the germline V gene, CDR1 is MNHEY and CDR2 is SMNVEV (reference sequence). The CDR3 is 14 amino acids. The CDR3 DNA reads as TGTGCCAGCAGCCGGACAGGGGGGAATCAGCCCCAGCATTTT. This sequence encodes CASSRTGGNQPQHF.

The chain has TRBV7-8 and TRBJ1-2; unclear D gene. V was pared by 2 bases and J by 10 bases, with 14 bases between. This CDR3 has 13 amino acids. The germline V gene encodes CDR1 SGHVS and CDR2 FQNEAQ. CDR3 sequence reads: CASSLSGQMDYTF. The CDR3 region has the DNA TGTGCCAGCAGCTTAAGCGGGCAAATGGACTACACCTTC. The full variable domain, its missing parts supplied by reference TRBV7-8 and TRBJ1-2, is GAGVSQSPRYKVAKRGQDVALRCDPISGHVSLFWYQQALGQGPEFLTYFQNEAQLDKSGLPSDRFFAERPEGSVSTLKIQRTQQEDSAVYLCASSLSGQMDYTFGSGTRLTVV.

The rearrangement uses TRBV9 and TRBJ2-5; tentatively, D is TRBD1 (5 bases). The CDR3 contains 15 residues. Trimming took off 0 bases at V and 5 bases at J, with 14 bases between the two ends. Germline CDR1 is SGDLS and CDR2 is YYNGEE. CDR3 protein: CASSVAIGVGETQYF. In DNA, the CDR3 is TGTGCCAGCAGCGTAGCAATAGGGGTAGGGGAGACCCAGTACTTC.

J is TRBJ2-1 and V is TRBV9, with TRBD2 identical over 15 bases. There are 16 residues in the CDR3. Looked up from germline, CDR1 is SGDLS and CDR2 is YYNGEE. Trimming cost V 4 bases and J 9 bases; bases outside gene matches: 8. CDR3 loop: CASSPLRTSGGGEQFF. The CDR3 nucleotides are TGTGCCAGCAGCCCCCTCCGGACTAGCGGGGGGGGTGAGCAGTTCTTC.

The chain uses TRBV25-1 and TRBJ1-1, with D possibly matching TRBD1 (5 bases). The germline gives CDR1 MGHDK, CDR2 SYGVNS. V was trimmed by 2 bases and J by 6 bases, leaving 10 bases between them. The CDR3 spans 13 residues. DNA for the CDR3: TGTGCCAGCAGTGAAAGGGGTCTTGCTGAAGCTTTCTTT. Its translation is CASSERGLAEAFF.

This chain joins TRBV7-9 and TRBJ2-5, with 8 bases lining up with TRBD1. Germline V CDR1 and CDR2: SEHNR, FQNEAQ (reference sequence). The CDR3 extends over 13 amino acids. The junction had 6 bases not matched to a gene; V was cut back by 7 bases and J by 5 bases. CDR3 sequence (DNA): TGTGCCAGCATCCAACAGGGGGGCGAGACCCAGTACTTC. Its protein product is CASIQQGGETQYF.

The V gene is TRBV6-5, the J gene TRBJ1-5; D not resolved. The CDR3 length is 15 residues. Trimming took off 0 bases at V and 2 bases at J, with 8 bases between the two ends. The V gene's germline CDR1 is MNHEY and CDR2 SVGAGI. The CDR3 nucleotides read TGTGCCAGCAGTTACTCAACAGCCCGCAATCAGCCCCAGCATTTT. Translated: CASSYSTARNQPQHF.

The chain couples TRBV11-2 to TRBJ1-6; TRBD1 aligns across 8 bases. Germline CDR1 is SGHAT and CDR2 is FQNNGV. The CDR3 loop spans 16 amino acids. Trimming took 3 bases from V and 5 from J; bases not matched to a gene: 6. The CDR3 sequence is CASSLDRAVNNSPLHF. CDR3 in DNA: TGTGCCAGCAGCTTGGACAGGGCGGTAAATAATTCACCCCTCCACTTT.

V gene TRBV5-1 combines with J gene TRBJ2-1, with 11 bases lining up with TRBD2. V trimming: 2 bases; J trimming: 4 bases; junction bases outside the gene matches: 5. The CDR3 is made up of 16 amino acids. Looked up from germline, CDR1 is SGHRS and CDR2 is YFSETQ. The CDR3 is CASSLWGLADYNEQFF. Here the CDR3 DNA reads TGCGCCAGCAGCTTATGGGGACTAGCGGATTACAATGAGCAGTTCTTC.

This clone appeared a single time. CDR3 coding DNA: TGCGCCAGCAGGCCAGGCCTTAGAGAGCCCCAGCATTTT. Its protein is CASRPGLREPQHF. The chain joins TRBV5-1 to TRBJ1-5, with D unclear. Germline assignment: CDR1 SGHRS and CDR2 YFSETQ. CDR3 length equals 13 residues. Trimming pared 5 bases from V and 8 bases from J, leaving 14 bases between.

The CDR3 nucleotides read TGTGCCAGCAGCTTAGTGGCTAGCGGGCAAGGGGAGTCCCAGTACTTC. Protein product: CASSLVASGQGESQYF. The V gene is TRBV7-2, the J gene TRBJ2-5, with 8 bases that match TRBD2. This CDR3 spans 16 amino acids. CDR1 is SGHTA and CDR2 is FQGNSA in the germline V gene. After removal of 1 base from V and 9 bases from J, the junction contained 13 bases not matched to a gene.

The chain employs TRBV18 and TRBJ2-7; D not resolved. Germline values: CDR1 KGHSH, CDR2 LQKENI. The CDR3 has 15 residues. V shed 2 bases and J shed 0 bases, with 11 bases lying between them. The CDR3 sequence is CASSPTTMISYEQYF. Written as DNA, the CDR3 is TGTGCCAGCTCACCAACTACAATGATCTCCTACGAGCAGTACTTC. Together with reference TRBV18 and TRBJ2-7, the CDR3 gives the full variable domain: NAGVMQNPRHLVRRRGQEARLRCSPMKGHSHVYWYRQLPEEGLKFMVYLQKENIIDESGMPKERFSAEFPKEGPSILRIQQVVRGDSAAYFCASSPTTMISYEQYFGPGTRLTVT.

V and J are TRBV28 and TRBJ1-3; D uncertain. Trimming left V 3 bases short and J 5 bases short, with 11 bases between. Germline-derived CDR1 and CDR2 are MDHEN and SYDVKM. The CDR3 has 14 residues. The CDR3: CASSLRRLRNTIYF. CDR3 DNA sequence: TGTGCCAGCAGTTTGAGGAGGCTACGAAACACCATATATTTT.

V and J are TRBV7-9 and TRBJ2-3; 7 positions agree with TRBD1. V shed 1 base, J shed 5 bases, and the junction held 6 bases outside the gene matches. This CDR3 has 15 amino acids. In germline, CDR1 is SEHNR, CDR2 FQNEAQ (reference sequence). CDR3 region: CASSLGLGGGDTQYF. CDR3 DNA: TGTGCCAGCAGCTTAGGGTTAGGGGGCGGAGATACGCAGTATTTT.

The chain joins TRBV28 to TRBJ2-5, with TRBD1 identical over 7 bases. The germline CDR1 and CDR2 sequences are MDHEN and SYDVKM. The CDR3 sequence is 16 residues long. V lost 5 bases and J lost 4; bases outside the gene matches: 13. This CDR3 reads CASSLKLTGSGETQYF. As DNA, the CDR3 is TGTGCCAGCAGTCTAAAATTGACAGGGTCTGGAGAGACCCAGTACTTC.

The genes are TRBV7-2 and TRBJ2-7, with 12 bases lining up with TRBD2. CDR1 is SGHTA and CDR2 is FQGNSA in the germline V gene. The CDR3 has 17 amino acids. The J segment lost 2 bases and the V segment lost 1 base, leaving 6 bases of the junction unmatched. The CDR3 DNA sequence: TGTGCCAGCAGCTTAGTAGGTCCTAGCGGGGGGGCCTACGAGCAGTACTTC. Residues: CASSLVGPSGGAYEQYF. The variable domain in full, completed from reference TRBV7-2 and TRBJ2-7, reads GAGVSQSPSNKVTEKGKDVELRCDPISGHTALYWYRQSLGQGLEFLIYFQGNSAPDKSGLPSDRFSAERTGGSVSTLTIQRTQQEDSAVYLCASSLVGPSGGAYEQYFGPGTRLTVT.

The chain uses TRBV19 and TRBJ1-1, with D perhaps TRBD1 (5 bases). Germline CDR1 is LNHDA and CDR2 is SQIVND (reference sequence). V lost 7 bases, J lost 1 base, and 13 bases lay in between. CDR3 length: 14 residues. CDR3 nucleotides: TGTGCCAGTACCCGGGGACTTTCGAACACTGAAGCTTTCTTT. This translates into CASTRGLSNTEAFF.

V usage is TRBV6-5 and J usage is TRBJ2-7; weak D call: TRBD1 (7 bases). V shed 6 bases and J shed 6 bases, with 12 bases lying between them. The germline CDR1 and CDR2 sequences are MNHEY and SVGAGI. The CDR3 totals 12 residues. This chain's CDR3 is CASRRQGGEQYF. The CDR3 DNA reads TGTGCCAGCAGGCGCCAGGGGGGCGAGCAGTACTTC.

V is TRBV11-3 and J is TRBJ2-7; 10 bases align to TRBD1. Germline V gene data show CDR1 as SGHNT and CDR2 as YENEEA. Trimming cost V 5 bases and J 1 base; bases outside gene matches: 11. This CDR3 region has 17 residues. CDR3 in DNA: TGTGCCAGCAGCCCCGAAGGGACGGGACAGGGGTCCTACGAGCAGTACTTC. Its protein is CASSPEGTGQGSYEQYF.

The chain has TRBV28 and TRBJ2-7; tentative D call: TRBD1 (5 bases). Trimming left V 2 bases short and J 6 bases short, with 20 bases between. CDR3 length: 16 amino acids. Germline loops: CDR1 MDHEN, CDR2 SYDVKM. Here the CDR3 reads CASSLPRQRAGGEQYF. DNA of the CDR3: TGTGCCAGCAGTTTACCCCGACAGCGAGCAGGTGGCGAGCAGTACTTC.

The J gene is TRBJ2-3, the V gene TRBV19, with D possibly TRBD2 on 5 matching bases. V lost 2 bases and J 5 bases, leaving 11 bases between the germline ends. This CDR3 is 14 amino acids long. CDR1 LNHDA and CDR2 SQIVND come from the germline V gene (reference sequence). The CDR3 loop reads CASSISGGGDTQYF. CDR3 sequence (DNA): TGTGCCAGTAGTATAAGCGGAGGCGGAGATACGCAGTATTTT.

This chain links TRBV4-3 with TRBJ1-1; 8 bases line up with TRBD1. This CDR3 has 14 amino acids. The germline V gene has CDR1 LGHNA and CDR2 YSLEER. The ends lost 1 base at V and 5 bases at J; junction bases unmatched: 3. The CDR3 region has the DNA TGCGCCAGCAGCCAAGGCAGGGGGCTGACTGAAGCTTTCTTT. This gives the protein CASSQGRGLTEAFF.

The gene calls are TRBV2 and TRBJ2-3; D perhaps matches TRBD1 (5 bases). The V gene's germline CDR1 is SNHLY and CDR2 FYNNEI. This CDR3 comprises 15 residues. V was trimmed by 2 bases and J by 1 base, leaving 10 bases between them. This CDR3 reads CASSERGRGTDTQYF. The CDR3 DNA reads as TGTGCCAGCAGTGAAAGGGGAAGGGGCACAGATACGCAGTATTTT.

The V gene is TRBV9, the J gene TRBJ1-6, with 10 bases aligning to TRBD1. This CDR3 is built from 15 residues. The trim removed 3 bases at V and 7 bases at J, leaving 4 bases unmatched. Germline-derived CDR1 and CDR2 are SGDLS and YYNGEE. The CDR3 protein is CASSAGGQGNSPLHF. CDR3 bases: TGTGCCAGCAGCGCCGGGGGACAGGGGAATTCACCCCTCCACTTT.